This passage covers 27 T cell receptor beta chains from one sample sequenced in a study of OX40 agonist ivuxolimab in advanced cancers. Some clones are missing from TCRdb's copy, which holds only in-frame ones; the method was immunoSEQ multiplex PCR. The table lists about 47,000 clones, around four fifths of them singletons. The source material was CD4+ or CD8+ T cells sorted from blood, sampled in a trial of the OX40 agonist ivuxolimab. These receptors were collected from an adult with an advanced solid tumor such as melanoma, head and neck, liver or kidney cancer.

V usage is TRBV28 and J usage is TRBJ2-7; no clear D gene. Trimming removed 3 bases at V and 5 bases at J, with 2 bases between. The CDR3 loop spans 10 amino acids. CDR1 and CDR2 from the germline V gene are MDHEN and SYDVKM. For the CDR3, the DNA is TGTGCCAGCAGTTTCGACGAGCAGTACTTC. Protein product: CASSFDEQYF.

This chain links TRBV6-4 with TRBJ2-1; 11 bases line up with TRBD2. This CDR3 contains 15 residues. Germline trimming cut 3 bases from V and 10 bases from J; bases unmatched to any gene: 8. CDR1 is MRHNA, CDR2 SNTAGT, per germline. The chain's CDR3 is CASSEGLAEVQEQFF. The DNA of the CDR3 is TGTGCCAGCAGTGAGGGACTAGCGGAAGTCCAGGAGCAGTTCTTC.

This rearrangement joins TRBV18 to TRBJ2-1; D remains unclear. This CDR3 comprises 13 residues. Trimming took off 3 bases at V and 3 bases at J, with 6 bases between the two ends. CDR1 KGHSH and CDR2 LQKENI come from the germline V gene. The CDR3 loop is CASSPTNYNEQFF. CDR3 sequence (DNA): TGTGCCAGCTCACCTACTAACTACAATGAGCAGTTCTTC.

This chain uses TRBV27 with TRBJ1-1; 9 bases map to TRBD1. This CDR3 spans 15 amino acids. Germline V gene sequence: CDR1 MNHEY, CDR2 SMNVEV (reference sequence). V shed 6 bases, J shed 3 bases, and the junction held 8 bases outside the gene matches. CDR3 in DNA: TGTGCCAGCAGGCTGGACAGGGGTATATACACTGAAGCTTTCTTT. Translated, it gives CASRLDRGIYTEAFF.

This chain connects TRBV4-3 to TRBJ2-1; D is ambiguous. Germline V gene data show CDR1 as LGHNA and CDR2 as YSLEER. The CDR3 extends over 16 amino acids. Trimming pared 0 bases from V and 2 bases from J, leaving 11 bases between. The CDR3 loop reads CASSQDSAWTYNEQFF. CDR3 in DNA: TGCGCCAGCAGCCAAGACTCTGCCTGGACCTACAATGAGCAGTTCTTC.

The chain uses TRBV5-4 and TRBJ2-1; 9 bases fit TRBD1. Germline values: CDR1 SGHNT, CDR2 YYREEE (reference sequence). The CDR3 consists of 16 residues. Trimming took 0 bases from V and 8 from J; bases not matched to a gene: 9. The CDR3: CASSLAGTGILDEQFF. CDR3 DNA sequence: TGTGCCAGCAGCTTGGCCGGGACAGGGATTTTGGATGAGCAGTTCTTC.

The chain is built from TRBV4-1 and TRBJ1-1; 8 bases map to TRBD1. V gave up 6 bases and J gave up 4 bases; unmatched junction bases: 4. The germline V gene encodes CDR1 MGHRA and CDR2 YSYEKL. The CDR3 length is 13 residues. In DNA, the CDR3 is TGCGCCAGCAGACCTACAGGGGGCACTGAAGCTTTCTTT. This sequence encodes CASRPTGGTEAFF.

The chain combines TRBV19 with TRBJ2-1, with D possibly being TRBD1 or TRBD2 (5 bases each). Germline CDR1 LNHDA, CDR2 SQIVND (reference sequence). V lost 1 base and J lost 13, with 17 bases in between. The CDR3 contains 14 residues. The DNA for the CDR3 is TGTGCCAGTAGTATAGTGGGGGACCCATCGGGTCAGTTCTTC. Protein sequence: CASSIVGDPSGQFF.

CDR3: CASSFSEGSGNTIYF. In DNA form, the CDR3 reads TGTGCCAGCAGTTTCAGCGAGGGCTCTGGAAACACCATATATTTT. The V call is TRBV28, the J call TRBJ1-3; D not certain. The CDR3 has 15 amino acids. Deletions cut 3 bases from V and 0 bases from J, with 9 bases between. Germline CDR1 is MDHEN and CDR2 is SYDVKM.

The chain joins TRBV28 to TRBJ2-5; a weak D match, TRBD2 (6 bases). The J call is uncertain, as TRBJ2-7 better fits the DNA end. Per germline, CDR1 MDHEN and CDR2 SYDVKM. This CDR3 is built from 14 residues. The CDR3 DNA reads TGTGCCAGCAGTTCATCTTGGCGGGACTACGAGCAGTACTTC. As protein: CASSSSWRDYEQYF.

This clone was recorded a few times. The genes are TRBV7-9 and TRBJ2-7; D is possibly TRBD1 (8 bases). CDR3 length equals 13 residues. Germline V gene lookup returns CDR1 SEHNR and CDR2 FQNEAQ (reference sequence). The V gene lost 4 bases and the J gene lost 7 bases, with 14 bases spanning the gap. The CDR3 nucleotides are TGTGCCAGCAGCTCCTACAGGGGGGGGGAGCAGTACTTC. Protein: CASSSYRGGEQYF.

V and J are TRBV7-9 and TRBJ2-7; possible D gene TRBD2, 6 bases. The germline CDR1 and CDR2 sequences are SEHNR and FQNEAQ (reference sequence). The ends were cut back, 2 bases at V and 1 base at J, with 15 bases in the middle. CDR3 length: 16 amino acids. CDR3: CASSLRQGLLSYEQYF. CDR3 coding DNA: TGTGCCAGCAGCTTAAGGCAGGGACTCCTTTCCTACGAGCAGTACTTC.

The chain combines TRBV7-9 with TRBJ2-1, with TRBD2 identical over 8 bases. With V trimmed by 5 bases and J by 0 bases, 3 bases remained unmatched. The germline CDR1 and CDR2 sequences are SEHNR and FQNEAQ (reference sequence). The CDR3 runs 15 residues. CDR3 nucleotides: TGTGCCAGCAGCAAGACTAGCGACTCCTACAATGAGCAGTTCTTC. Amino acid sequence: CASSKTSDSYNEQFF.

This chain joins TRBV7-2 and TRBJ2-1; D is perhaps TRBD2 (5 bases). V was shortened by 3 bases and J by 0 bases, with 9 bases between the two germline ends. Germline V gives CDR1 SGHTA, CDR2 FQGNSA. The CDR3 covers 15 residues. Here the CDR3 DNA reads TGTGCCAGCAGCTTCCAGCGGAGCTCCTACAATGAGCAGTTCTTC. Amino acid sequence: CASSFQRSSYNEQFF.

V usage is TRBV10-3 and J usage is TRBJ1-1, with 9 bases identical to TRBD1. Germline CDR1 and CDR2: ENHRY and SYGVKD. This CDR3 is 14 amino acids long. V lost 2 bases and J lost 7; bases outside the gene matches: 5. The CDR3 region has the DNA TGTGCCATCAGTGAGGGGACAGGGATCGGTGAAGCTTTCTTT. It translates to CAISEGTGIGEAFF.

The gene calls are TRBV7-9 and TRBJ2-5; D call uncertain. Germline-derived CDR1 and CDR2 are SEHNR and FQNEAQ (reference sequence). The CDR3 runs 14 residues. The V end lost 5 bases, the J end lost 5 bases, and 15 bases lay between the germline ends. CDR3 coding DNA: TGTGCCAGCAGCCGGGCTGGAAATGGGGAGACCCAGTACTTC. Its protein is CASSRAGNGETQYF.

The CDR3: CASSQGSGILETQYF. The CDR3 region has the DNA TGCGCCAGCAGCCAAGGTAGTGGGATCTTGGAGACCCAGTACTTC. V usage is TRBV4-3 and J usage is TRBJ2-5; no reliable D call. Trimming removed 1 base at V and 5 bases at J, with 14 bases between. The CDR3 runs 15 residues. Germline CDR1 LGHNA, CDR2 YSLEER.

V and J are TRBV18 and TRBJ1-5; 9 positions match TRBD1. The germline gives CDR1 KGHSH, CDR2 LQKENI. J lost 6 bases, V lost 3 bases, and 3 bases had no gene match. The CDR3 sequence is 14 residues long. The CDR3 DNA reads as TGTGCCAGCTCACCCGGGACAGGGTTTCAGCCCCAGCATTTT. Protein: CASSPGTGFQPQHF. The variable domain in full, with the rest retrieved from reference TRBV18 and TRBJ1-5, is NAGVMQNPRHLVRRRGQEARLRCSPMKGHSHVYWYRQLPEEGLKFMVYLQKENIIDESGMPKERFSAEFPKEGPSILRIQQVVRGDSAAYFCASSPGTGFQPQHFGDGTRLSIL.

This clone showed up just once. The rearrangement joins TRBV28 to TRBJ2-1, with unresolved D. CDR1 is MDHEN and CDR2 is SYDVKM in the germline V gene. V lost 6 bases and J lost 9, with 6 bases in between. This CDR3 is built from 10 residues. The CDR3 nucleotides are TGTGCCAGCAGCTATATTGAGCAGTTCTTC. This translates into CASSYIEQFF.

The rearrangement uses TRBV28 and TRBJ2-7, with TRBD2 matching 7 bases. Germline trimming cut 2 bases from V and 4 bases from J; bases unmatched to any gene: 5. There are 14 residues in the CDR3. Germline V gene sequence: CDR1 MDHEN, CDR2 SYDVKM. The DNA for the CDR3 is TGTGCCAGCAGTTTACGGGGGGTTAAGTACGAGCAGTACTTC. This sequence encodes CASSLRGVKYEQYF.

This chain uses TRBV7-9 with TRBJ1-2; TRBD1 matches at 8 bases. CDR1 is SEHNR, CDR2 FQNEAQ, per germline (reference sequence). The J segment lost 3 bases and the V segment lost 3 bases, leaving 9 bases of the junction unmatched. This CDR3 comprises 16 residues. The CDR3 DNA reads TGTGCCAGCAGCTTGGGAGACAGGGGAGTTTACTATGGCTACACCTTC. It specifies CASSLGDRGVYYGYTF.

The V and J genes are TRBV5-1 and TRBJ2-5; the match to TRBD2 covers 12 bases. With V trimmed by 0 bases and J by 5 bases, 8 bases remained unmatched. The CDR3 has 17 amino acids. Germline V lookup: CDR1 SGHRS, CDR2 YFSETQ. The CDR3 DNA is TGCGCCAGCAGCTTGGTGTCTAGCGGGAGGGCCCACGAGACCCAGTACTTC. Protein: CASSLVSSGRAHETQYF.

The CDR3 region is CATSIVPGQGTGGYTF. The CDR3 DNA reads TGTGCCACCAGCATCGTACCGGGACAGGGGACTGGTGGCTACACCTTC. The V gene is TRBV15, the J gene TRBJ1-2, with 10 nucleotides matching TRBD1. J lost 7 bases, V lost 4 bases, and 12 bases had no gene match. Germline V CDR1 and CDR2: LNHNV, YYDKDF (reference sequence). The CDR3 runs to 16 residues.

This chain uses TRBV19 with TRBJ1-1; tentative D call: TRBD1 (5 bases). Germline CDR1 reads LNHDA; CDR2 reads SQIVND (reference sequence). The CDR3 is 13 residues long. The germline V and J ends were trimmed by 3 bases and 5 bases, with 10 bases remaining between them. Written as DNA, the CDR3 is TGTGCCAGTAGTATCGCAGGGAGGACTGAAGCTTTCTTT. Translating gives CASSIAGRTEAFF.

The chain couples TRBV27 to TRBJ2-5, with a weak D call TRBD1 (7 bases). Trimming took 5 bases from V and 0 from J, leaving 19 bases between them. This CDR3 comprises 17 residues. CDR1 is MNHEY, CDR2 SMNVEV, per germline (reference sequence). CDR3 nucleotide sequence: TGTGCCAGCAGTCCGGTCAGGGGGGCGGGGTACCAAGAGACCCAGTACTTC. This translates into CASSPVRGAGYQETQYF.

The J gene is TRBJ1-1, the V gene TRBV4-1; a possible D gene is TRBD1 (5 bases). CDR1 is MGHRA, CDR2 YSYEKL, per germline. CDR3 length equals 15 residues. V was cut by 4 bases and J by 4 bases, with 16 bases left in between. In nucleotides, the CDR3 is TGCGCCAGCAGCCCCGGGGGGGGTGTGGGCACTGAAGCTTTCTTT. It yields the protein CASSPGGGVGTEAFF.

This clone was recorded only once. The chain uses TRBV7-8 and TRBJ2-7, with D hard to call. Germline CDR1 SGHVS, CDR2 FQNEAQ. V was clipped by 0 bases and J by 4 bases, with 10 bases between them. This CDR3 is 14 amino acids long. The CDR3 region is CASSLAVVGYEQYF. The CDR3 region has the DNA TGTGCCAGCAGCTTAGCGGTCGTAGGATACGAGCAGTACTTC.